The clone carrying this T cell receptor beta chain was counted a few times. The antigen remains undetermined. CDR3 length: 15 amino acids. Deletions cut 5 bases from V and 7 bases from J, with 18 bases between. Germline V gene data show CDR1 as SGHTA and CDR2 as FQGNSA. This sample was taken from a study of cytomegalovirus exposure and HLA in healthy donors. Overall study findings and caveats: The investigators catalogued 150 or so TCR beta chains as cytomegalovirus-associated.

Measured with immunoSEQ multiplex PCR; TCRdb has only the in-frame clones, and not every one. The sample lists under 75,000 clones; around four fifths were seen once. The sample was PBMCs. This TCR was recovered from a man aged 25 to 45 in good health and CMV-seronegative. This rearrangement joins TRBV7-2 to TRBJ1-5; D is perhaps TRBD1 (5 bases). CDR3 DNA: TGTGCCAGCAGCCTCATCGGTGGGGGGGGGCAGCCCCAGCATTTT. This encodes CASSLIGGGGQPQHF. The entire variable domain, with the rest obtained from reference TRBV7-2 and TRBJ1-5, is as follows: GAGVSQSPSNKVTEKGKDVELRCDPISGHTALYWYRQSLGQGLEFLIYFQGNSAPDKSGLPSDRFSAERTGGSVSTLTIQRTQQEDSAVYLCASSLIGGGGQPQHFGDGTRLSIL.